This T cell receptor (beta chain) emerged from a study of blood T cell repertoires in COVID-19 (dated by TCRdb to the early 2020s). The study in broad terms: Samples covering the acute and convalescent phases of COVID-19 were provided by collaborators in the United States, Italy and Spain. The sample metadata nearly always contained a de-identified subject ID, COVID-19 status, age in years and sex. Where available, HLA class I and class II types were taken from metadata supplied by the sample provider and were not determined by assay-based typing. The samples were drawn from the first 160 participants of the ongoing ImmuneRACE study and from more than 1,000 subjects provided by 6 global collaborators. A freely available public database, intended as a resource for researchers studying the immune response to SARS-CoV-2, is where the repertoires were released. The dataset comprised deeply sampled blood TCRbeta repertoires from subjects exposed to, actively infected with, or recovered from COVID-19. The prospective study material was composed of cDNA or gDNA derived from T cells, B-cell-depleted T cells, or PBMCs. Summary of the overall study and its limitations: How much clinical and demographic metadata was included differed by source and by participant, and the metadata was provided uncurated.

This clone showed up just once. The antigen it recognizes is unknown. No base quality values were provided; no much bigger clone lies one nucleotide off. The immunoSEQ Assay, a bias-controlled multiplex PCR, was used to amplify TCRbeta CDR3 regions from genomic DNA. The published analysis was carried out like this. Nucleated cell counts per sample were estimated from amplification of reference gene primers within the assay. Sequence reads were collapsed and filtered to measure the absolute abundance of every unique TCRbeta CDR3 rearrangement. For each sample, productive Simpson clonality was calculated as the square root of Simpson's diversity index over productive rearrangements. TCRdb retrieved this table from immuneACCESS and kept in-frame rearrangements only. Not all clones are present; in checked studies, unresolved V genes account for under half, and no reason is known for the remainder. The V and J calls and clone size come from that table; D and trimming were worked out from the DNA. The sample table contains about 180,000 clones; only one count was recorded for roughly 78% of them. The top ten clonotypes cover around 8.1% of the sample.

At one collaborating source in Seattle, patients were enrolled during active infection and were followed longitudinally through the course of disease. Collaborating institutions collected whole blood in K2EDTA tubes following their own protocols. For TCRbeta analysis, collaborators shipped samples in one of three forms: frozen whole blood, isolated PBMCs, or DNA extracted from either of those sample types. The sequence was collected from a woman aged 55 to 70 with COVID-19, enrolled during active disease. Sequencing was performed on peripheral blood.

Read as DNA, the sequence is TGTGCCATCAGTGATGGGGCAGGGGATGGCTACACCTTC. This yields the protein CAISDGAGDGYTF. The chain joins TRBV10-3 to TRBJ1-2; TRBD1 is a weak D gene call, 6 bases matching. Cut back by 3 bases and 6 bases, the V and J ends lie 11 bases apart. Reading the germline V gene gives CDR1 ENHRY and CDR2 SYGVKD. Taken from cysteine to phenylalanine, the CDR3 has 13 residues. Here the CDR3 DNA is all that survives: 39 bases in frame from base 1.